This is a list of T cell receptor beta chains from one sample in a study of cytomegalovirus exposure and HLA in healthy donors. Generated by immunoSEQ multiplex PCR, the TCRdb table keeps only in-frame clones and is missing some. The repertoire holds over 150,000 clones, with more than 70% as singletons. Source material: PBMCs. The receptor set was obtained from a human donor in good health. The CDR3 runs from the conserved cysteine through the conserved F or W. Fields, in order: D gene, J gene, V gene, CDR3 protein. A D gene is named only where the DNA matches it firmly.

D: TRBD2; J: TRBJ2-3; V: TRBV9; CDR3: CASSVGGLAGADTQYF
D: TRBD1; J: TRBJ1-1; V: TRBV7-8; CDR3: CASSPTGGKVNTEAFF
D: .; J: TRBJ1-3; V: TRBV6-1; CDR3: CASSDLRVLSGNTIYF
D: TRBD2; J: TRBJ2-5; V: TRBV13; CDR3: CASSWIAGGQETQYF
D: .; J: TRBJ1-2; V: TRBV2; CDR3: CASTSLSGHYGYTF
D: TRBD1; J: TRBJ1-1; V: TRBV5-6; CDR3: CASSWGQGDISEAFF
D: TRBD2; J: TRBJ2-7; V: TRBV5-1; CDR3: CASSLIGSGISSYEQYF
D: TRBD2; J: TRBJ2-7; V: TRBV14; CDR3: CASSRERGFSYEQYF
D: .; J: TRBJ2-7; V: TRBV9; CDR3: CASSVGGSLTYEQYF
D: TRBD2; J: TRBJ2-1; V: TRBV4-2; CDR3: CASSQLTSGNNEQFF
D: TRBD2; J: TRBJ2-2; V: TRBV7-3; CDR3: CASSLRGRETGELFF
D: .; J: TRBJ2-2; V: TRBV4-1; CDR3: CASSQSGTAATGELFF
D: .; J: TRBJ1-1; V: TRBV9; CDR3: CASRGQGNTEAFF
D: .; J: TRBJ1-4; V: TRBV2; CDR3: CASSEVGAPGEKLFF
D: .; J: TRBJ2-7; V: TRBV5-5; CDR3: CASSLMLTQGGIEQYF
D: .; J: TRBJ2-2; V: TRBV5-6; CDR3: CASSLGGASTGELFF
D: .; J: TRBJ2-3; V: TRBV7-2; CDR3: CASSLVLATDTQYF
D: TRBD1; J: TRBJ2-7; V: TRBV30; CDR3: CAFGQDLSYEQYF
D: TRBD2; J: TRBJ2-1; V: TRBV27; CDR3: CASSFLGTREQFF
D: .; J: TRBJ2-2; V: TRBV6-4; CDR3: CASRGPDGELFF
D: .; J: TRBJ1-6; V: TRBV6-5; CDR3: CASSRAWYNSPLHF
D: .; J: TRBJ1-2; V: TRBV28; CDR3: CASSLTGGVGGYTF
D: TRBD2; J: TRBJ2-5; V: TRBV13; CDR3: CASSLLPTSRETQYF
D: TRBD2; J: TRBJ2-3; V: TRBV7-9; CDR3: CASSLSGNADTQYF
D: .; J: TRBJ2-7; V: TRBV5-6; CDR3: CASSLLAGFAYEQYF
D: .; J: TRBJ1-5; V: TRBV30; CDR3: CAWSVTENQPQHF
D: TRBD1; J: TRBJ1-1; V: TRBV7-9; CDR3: CASSKITGVPEAFF
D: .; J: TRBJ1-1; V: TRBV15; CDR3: CATSRNQGRNTEAFF
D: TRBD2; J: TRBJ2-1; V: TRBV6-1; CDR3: CASESGSSYNEQFF
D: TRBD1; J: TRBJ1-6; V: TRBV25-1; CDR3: CASRQGADNSPLHF
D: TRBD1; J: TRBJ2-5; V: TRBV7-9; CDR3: CASSSGTGGAETQYF
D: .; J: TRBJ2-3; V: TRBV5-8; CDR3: CASRERASTDTQYF
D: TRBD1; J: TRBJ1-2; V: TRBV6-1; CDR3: CASSGQGVGNYGYTF
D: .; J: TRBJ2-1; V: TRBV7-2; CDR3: CASSRDTGEQFF
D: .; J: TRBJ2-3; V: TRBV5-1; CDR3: CASSLFGGYTDTQYF
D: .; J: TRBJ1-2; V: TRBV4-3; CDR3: CASSQDLTWGYTF